This TCR beta chain is from a study of PD-1 blockade in classical Hodgkin lymphoma. Findings of the study overall: Baseline TCR diversity was reportedly lower in newly diagnosed patients than healthy donors. What drove the repertoire differences, possibly disease activity or prior therapy, has not been defined.

Time point specified: newly diagnosed, previously untreated cHL patient sample. By magnetic negative selection, CD4+ T cells were purified from thawed PBMCs. Untreated, newly diagnosed classical Hodgkin lymphoma PBMCs were comparators. As regards this clone: Its antigen is currently unknown.

Clones were sequenced by immunoSEQ multiplex PCR, and TCRdb holds only the in-frame ones, with some missing. The sample has approximately 23,000 clones, over 90% seen once; the top ten hold about 0.41%. Trimming stripped 4 bases from V and 2 bases from J, with 12 bases between. Germline CDR1 reads SEHNR; CDR2 reads FQNEAQ (reference sequence). The CDR3 consists of 16 residues. The TCR sequence derives from a human donor with classical Hodgkin lymphoma. Sample: CD4+ T cells from blood. The chain couples TRBV7-9 to TRBJ2-6; D may correspond to TRBD1 or TRBD2 (5 bases each). The CDR3 is CASSSRGRTGANVLTF. The CDR3 DNA reads as TGTGCCAGCAGCTCCCGGGGCCGCACTGGGGCCAACGTCCTGACTTTC.